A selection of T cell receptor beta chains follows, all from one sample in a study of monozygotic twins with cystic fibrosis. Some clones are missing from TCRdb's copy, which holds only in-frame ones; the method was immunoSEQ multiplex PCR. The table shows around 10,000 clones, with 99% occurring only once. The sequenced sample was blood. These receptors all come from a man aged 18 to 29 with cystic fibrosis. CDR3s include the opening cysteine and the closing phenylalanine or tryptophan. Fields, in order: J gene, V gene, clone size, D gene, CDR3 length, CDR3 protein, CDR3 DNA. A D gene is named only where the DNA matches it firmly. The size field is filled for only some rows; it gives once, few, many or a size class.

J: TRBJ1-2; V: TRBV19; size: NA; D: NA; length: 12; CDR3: CASRKGANGYTF; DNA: TGTGCCAGTAGAAAGGGTGCCAATGGCTACACCTTC
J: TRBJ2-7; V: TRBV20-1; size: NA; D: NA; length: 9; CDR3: CSQNYEQYF; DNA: TGCAGCCAGAACTACGAGCAGTACTTC
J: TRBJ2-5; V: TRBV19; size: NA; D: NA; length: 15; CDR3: CASSLEHSYWETQYF; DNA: TGTGCCAGTTCCCTAGAGCATAGTTATTGGGAGACCCAGTACTTC
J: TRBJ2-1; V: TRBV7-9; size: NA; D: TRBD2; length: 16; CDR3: CASSLHLAGVSDEQFF; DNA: TGTGCCAGCAGCTTACACCTAGCGGGAGTGTCGGATGAGCAGTTCTTC
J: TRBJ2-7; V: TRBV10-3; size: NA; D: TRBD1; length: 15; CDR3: CAIRSGQAGSYEQYF; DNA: TGTGCCATCAGATCGGGACAGGCGGGCTCCTACGAGCAGTACTTC
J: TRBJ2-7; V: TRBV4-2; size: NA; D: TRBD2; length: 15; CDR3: CASSPLAGGQYEQYF; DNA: TGTGCCAGCAGCCCTCTAGCGGGGGGGCAGTACGAGCAGTACTTC
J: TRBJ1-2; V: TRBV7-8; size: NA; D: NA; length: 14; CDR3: CASSLGGRSYGYTF; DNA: TGTGCCAGCAGCTTAGGGGGGCGCTCCTATGGCTACACCTTC
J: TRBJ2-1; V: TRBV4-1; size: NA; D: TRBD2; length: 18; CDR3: CASSQGLAGGLTYNEQFF; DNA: TGCGCCAGCAGCCAGGGACTAGCGGGGGGACTCACCTACAATGAGCAGTTCTTC
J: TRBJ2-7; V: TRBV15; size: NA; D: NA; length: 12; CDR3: CATSGGSLEQYF; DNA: TGTGCCACCAGTGGGGGTTCCCTCGAGCAGTACTTC
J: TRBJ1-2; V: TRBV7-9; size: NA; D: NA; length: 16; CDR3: CASSFLTGSTDYGYTF; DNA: TGTGCCAGCAGCTTCCTAACTGGGTCTACCGACTATGGCTACACCTTC
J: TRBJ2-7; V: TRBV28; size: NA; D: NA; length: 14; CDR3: CASRRPDFGGEQYF; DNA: TGTGCCAGCAGAAGGCCCGACTTCGGTGGCGAGCAGTACTTC
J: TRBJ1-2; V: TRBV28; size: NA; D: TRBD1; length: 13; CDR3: CAWSSGTAYGYTF; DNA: TGTGCCTGGTCCTCCGGGACAGCCTATGGCTACACCTTC
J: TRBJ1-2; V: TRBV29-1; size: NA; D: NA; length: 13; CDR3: CSVVGETAGGYTF; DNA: TGCAGCGTTGTAGGTGAGACAGCGGGGGGCTACACCTTC
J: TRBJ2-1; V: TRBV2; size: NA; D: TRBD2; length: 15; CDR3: CASRRLAGLENEQFF; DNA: TGTGCCAGCAGGAGACTAGCGGGATTGGAAAATGAGCAGTTCTTC
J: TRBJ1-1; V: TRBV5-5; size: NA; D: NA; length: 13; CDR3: CASSFSGNTEAFF; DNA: TGTGCCAGCAGCTTCTCTGGGAACACTGAAGCTTTCTTT
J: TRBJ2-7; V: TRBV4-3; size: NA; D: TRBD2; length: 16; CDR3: CASSQDGRGSSYEQYF; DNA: TGCGCCAGCAGCCAAGATGGGCGGGGGAGCTCCTACGAGCAGTACTTC
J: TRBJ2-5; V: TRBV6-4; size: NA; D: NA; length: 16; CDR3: CASSDSLLGRQETQYF; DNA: TGTGCCAGCAGTGATTCATTGCTAGGACGGCAAGAGACCCAGTACTTC
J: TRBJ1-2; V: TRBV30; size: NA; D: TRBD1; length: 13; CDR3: CAWRGQDLRGYTF; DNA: TGTGCCTGGAGGGGACAGGACCTGAGGGGCTACACCTTC
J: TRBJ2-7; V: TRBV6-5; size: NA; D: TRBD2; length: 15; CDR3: CASSRPSGRVNEQYF; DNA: TGTGCCAGCAGTAGACCAAGCGGGAGAGTGAACGAGCAGTACTTC
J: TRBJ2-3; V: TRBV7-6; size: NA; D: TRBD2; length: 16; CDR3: CASSLAPGGQSGTQYF; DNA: TGTGCCAGCAGCTTAGCTCCGGGAGGGCAGTCCGGTACGCAGTATTTT
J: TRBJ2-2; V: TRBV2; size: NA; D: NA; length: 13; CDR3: CASRLTGFRELFF; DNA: TGTGCCAGCAGGCTAACAGGGTTCAGGGAGCTGTTTTTT
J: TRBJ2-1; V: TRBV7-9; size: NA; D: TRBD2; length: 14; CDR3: CASWGTSEVGEQFF; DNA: TGTGCCAGCTGGGGGACTAGCGAGGTGGGTGAGCAGTTCTTC
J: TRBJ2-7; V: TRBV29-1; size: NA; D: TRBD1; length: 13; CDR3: CSVVPGQTYEQYF; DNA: TGCAGCGTCGTACCGGGACAGACCTACGAGCAGTACTTC
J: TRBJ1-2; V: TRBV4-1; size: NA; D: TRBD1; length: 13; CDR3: CASTTGQGYGYTF; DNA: TGCGCCAGCACAACGGGACAGGGGTATGGCTACACCTTC
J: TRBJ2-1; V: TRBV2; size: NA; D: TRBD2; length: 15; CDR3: CASTVGGGRYNEQFF; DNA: TGTGCCAGCACGGTCGGGGGAGGGCGCTACAATGAGCAGTTCTTC
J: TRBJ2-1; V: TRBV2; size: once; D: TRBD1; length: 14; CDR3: CAILPGQGAGEQFF; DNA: TGTGCCATCCTCCCGGGACAGGGGGCAGGTGAGCAGTTCTTC
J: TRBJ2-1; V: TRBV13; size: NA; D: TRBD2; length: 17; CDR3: CASSPHWTGGPWNEQFF; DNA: TGTGCCAGCAGCCCCCATTGGACGGGAGGGCCTTGGAATGAGCAGTTCTTC
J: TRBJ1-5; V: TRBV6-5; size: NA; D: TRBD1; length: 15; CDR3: CASSPWTGQNQPQHF; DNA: TGTGCCAGCAGCCCGTGGACAGGGCAAAATCAGCCCCAGCATTTT
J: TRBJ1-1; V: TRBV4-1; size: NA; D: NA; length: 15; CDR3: CASSLWVDMNTEAFF; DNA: TGCGCCAGCAGCCTTTGGGTTGACATGAACACTGAAGCTTTCTTT
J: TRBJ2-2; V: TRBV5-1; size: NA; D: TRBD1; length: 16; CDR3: CASSFPGTGDTGELFF; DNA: TGCGCCAGCAGCTTCCCTGGGACAGGGGACACCGGGGAGCTGTTTTTT
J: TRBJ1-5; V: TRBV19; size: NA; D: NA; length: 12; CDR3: CASSQGNQPQHF; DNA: TGTGCCAGTAGCCAGGGGAATCAGCCCCAGCATTTT
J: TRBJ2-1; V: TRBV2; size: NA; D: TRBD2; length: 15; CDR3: CASSEQRGGLNEQFF; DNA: TGTGCCAGCAGTGAACAGCGGGGGGGCCTAAATGAGCAGTTCTTC
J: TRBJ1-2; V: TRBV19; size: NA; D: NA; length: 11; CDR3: CASSASGTRDF; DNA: TGTGCCAGTAGTGCCTCCGGGACCCGAGACTTC
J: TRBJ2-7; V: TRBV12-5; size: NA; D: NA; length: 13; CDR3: CASGLAPSYEQYF; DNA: TGTGCTAGTGGTTTGGCCCCAAGCTACGAGCAGTACTTC
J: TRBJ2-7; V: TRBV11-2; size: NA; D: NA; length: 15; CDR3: CASRVHRDPFYEQYF; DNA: TGTGCCAGCAGAGTTCACCGGGACCCTTTCTACGAGCAGTACTTC
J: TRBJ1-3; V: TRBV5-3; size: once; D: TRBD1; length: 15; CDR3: CARSLGTGPGNTIYF; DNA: TGTGCCAGAAGCTTGGGGACAGGGCCTGGAAACACCATATATTTT
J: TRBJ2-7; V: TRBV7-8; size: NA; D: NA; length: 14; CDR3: CASSLFNQGAEQYF; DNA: TGTGCCAGCAGCTTATTTAACCAGGGTGCCGAGCAGTACTTC
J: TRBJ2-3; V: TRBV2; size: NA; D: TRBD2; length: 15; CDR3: CASSDTAGETDTQYF; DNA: TGTGCCAGCAGTGATACAGCGGGAGAAACCGATACGCAGTATTTT
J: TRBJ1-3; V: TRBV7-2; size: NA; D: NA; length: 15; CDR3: CASSLVVSSGNTIYF; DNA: TGTGCCAGCAGCTTAGTAGTCAGCTCTGGAAACACCATATATTTT
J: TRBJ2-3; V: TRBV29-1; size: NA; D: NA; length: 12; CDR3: CSVESRVGTQYF; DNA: TGCAGCGTTGAATCCAGGGTGGGTACGCAGTATTTT
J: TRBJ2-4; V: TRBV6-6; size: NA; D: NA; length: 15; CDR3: CASSSPHIAKNIQYF; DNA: TGTGCCAGCAGTTCCCCCCATATAGCCAAAAACATTCAGTACTTC
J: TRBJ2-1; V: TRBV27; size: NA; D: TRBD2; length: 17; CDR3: CASSFELPSGRYNEQFF; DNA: TGTGCCAGCAGTTTTGAACTCCCTAGCGGGCGATACAATGAGCAGTTCTTC
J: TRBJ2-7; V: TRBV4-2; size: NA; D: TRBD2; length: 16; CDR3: CASSQDRGTSTHEQYF; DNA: TGTGCCAGCAGCCAAGATAGAGGGACTAGCACCCACGAGCAGTACTTC
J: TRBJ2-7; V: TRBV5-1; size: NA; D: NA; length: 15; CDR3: CASSLIGVLSDEQYF; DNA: TGCGCCAGCAGCTTGATCGGGGTATTGAGCGACGAGCAGTACTTC